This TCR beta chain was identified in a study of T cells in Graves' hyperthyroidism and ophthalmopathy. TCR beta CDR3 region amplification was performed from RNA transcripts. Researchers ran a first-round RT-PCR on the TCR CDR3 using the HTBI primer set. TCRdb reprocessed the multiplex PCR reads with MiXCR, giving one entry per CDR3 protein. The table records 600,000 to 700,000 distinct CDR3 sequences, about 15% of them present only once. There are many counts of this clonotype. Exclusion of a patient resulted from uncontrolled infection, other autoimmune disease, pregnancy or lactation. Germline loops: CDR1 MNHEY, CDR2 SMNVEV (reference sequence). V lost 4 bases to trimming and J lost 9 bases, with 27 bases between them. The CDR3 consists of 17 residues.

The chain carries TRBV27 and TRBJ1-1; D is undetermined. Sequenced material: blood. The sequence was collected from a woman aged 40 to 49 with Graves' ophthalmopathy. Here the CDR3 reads CASSSLAGLYASTKAFF. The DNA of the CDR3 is TGTGCCAGCAGTTCTTTGGCCGGGTTGTATGCCAGTACTAAAGCTTTCTTT.